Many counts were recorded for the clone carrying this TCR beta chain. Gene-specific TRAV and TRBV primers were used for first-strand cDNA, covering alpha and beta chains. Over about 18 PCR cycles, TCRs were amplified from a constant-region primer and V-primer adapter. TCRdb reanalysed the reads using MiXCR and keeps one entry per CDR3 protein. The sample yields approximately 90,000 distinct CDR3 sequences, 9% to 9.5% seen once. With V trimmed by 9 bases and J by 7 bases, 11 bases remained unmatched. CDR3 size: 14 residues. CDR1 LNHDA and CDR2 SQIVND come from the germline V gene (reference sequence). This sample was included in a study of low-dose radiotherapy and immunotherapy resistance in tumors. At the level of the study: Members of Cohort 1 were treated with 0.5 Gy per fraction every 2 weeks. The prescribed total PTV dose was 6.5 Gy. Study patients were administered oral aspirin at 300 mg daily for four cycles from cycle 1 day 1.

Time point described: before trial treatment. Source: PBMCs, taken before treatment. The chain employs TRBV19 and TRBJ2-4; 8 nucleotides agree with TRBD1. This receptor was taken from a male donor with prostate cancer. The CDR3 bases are TGTGCCAGCGGCGCCCTGGGACAGGTCAACATTCAGTACTTC. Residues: CASGALGQVNIQYF.